Below, 13 T cell receptor beta chains from the same sample are listed, as sequenced in a study of graft-versus-host responses after intestinal transplantation. The repertoire was sequenced with immunoSEQ multiplex PCR; TCRdb's copy has only in-frame clones and lacks some. Of roughly 73,000 clones detected, roughly 91% appear once; the ten largest clones hold around 8.6%. These receptors have no known antigen. Sequencing was performed on unstimulated CD8+ T cells sorted from spleen or lymph node cells, taken before transplant. Receptor source: a human donor who was the organ donor for an intestinal transplant.

The chain recombines TRBV27 with TRBJ1-2; 9 bases are shared with TRBD1. This CDR3 region has 13 residues. Germline V gene lookup returns CDR1 MNHEY and CDR2 SMNVEV (reference sequence). The V segment lost 10 bases and the J segment 4 bases; nucleotides outside the gene matches: 7. CDR3 protein: CATRKGQGYGYTF. The CDR3 DNA sequence: TGTGCCACCAGAAAGGGACAGGGCTATGGCTACACCTTC.

The rearrangement links TRBV30 to TRBJ2-3, with 13 bases identical to TRBD2. Trimming took 5 bases from V and 3 from J; bases not matched to a gene: 5. The CDR3 has 15 residues. Germline loops: CDR1 GTSNPN, CDR2 SVGIG (reference sequence). CDR3 nucleotide sequence: TGTGCCTGGGAACTAGCGGGGGGGCCGACAGATACGCAGTATTTT. Residues: CAWELAGGPTDTQYF.

This clone was seen just once. The rearrangement links TRBV4-1 to TRBJ2-3; D ambiguous. This CDR3 region has 14 residues. V dropped 1 base and J dropped 2 bases, with 7 bases sitting between them. From germline, CDR1 is MGHRA and CDR2 YSYEKL. The CDR3 DNA is TGCGCCAGCAGCCAAGTCCCCGACACAGATACGCAGTATTTT. It codes for CASSQVPDTDTQYF.

The chain employs TRBV9 and TRBJ1-2; unclear D gene. Deletions cut 0 bases from V and 10 bases from J, with 16 bases between. Germline values: CDR1 SGDLS, CDR2 YYNGEE. The CDR3 covers 14 residues. CDR3 DNA sequence: TGTGCCAGCAGCGTAGAAATCGCCGGGTCCCTCTACACCTTC. It specifies CASSVEIAGSLYTF.

This chain joins TRBV19 and TRBJ2-3, with D possibly matching TRBD1 (5 bases). Germline lookup yields CDR1 LNHDA and CDR2 SQIVND (reference sequence). The CDR3 covers 14 residues. The V and J ends lost 5 bases and 2 bases respectively, with 11 bases between them. The CDR3 nucleotides read TGTGCCAGTAGTCTTGACAGTCACACAGATACGCAGTATTTT. Its protein product is CASSLDSHTDTQYF. The full variable domain, in which reference TRBV19 and TRBJ2-3 provide the parts outside the CDR3, is DGGITQSPKYLFRKEGQNVTLSCEQNLNHDAMYWYRQDPGQGLRLIYYSQIVNDFQKGDIAEGYSVSREKKESFPLTVTSAQKNPTAFYLCASSLDSHTDTQYFGPGTRLTVL.

V and J are TRBV2 and TRBJ2-7, with D tentatively TRBD2 (5 bases). The CDR3 has 12 residues. CDR1 SNHLY and CDR2 FYNNEI come from the germline V gene. Trimming pared 9 bases from V and 3 bases from J, leaving 12 bases between. CDR3 amino acids: CASTGIFYEQYF. The CDR3, as DNA: TGTGCCAGTACGGGGATCTTCTACGAGCAGTACTTC.

This clone was counted a single time. The CDR3 is CASSSEQGLSGNTEAFF. CDR3 nucleotides: TGTGCCAGCAGCTCTGAACAGGGGCTGTCGGGAAACACTGAAGCTTTCTTT. The chain carries TRBV11-2 and TRBJ1-1; 7 nucleotides align to TRBD1. The germline CDR1 and CDR2 sequences are SGHAT and FQNNGV. The length of the CDR3 is 17 residues. V gave up 4 bases and J gave up 2 bases; unmatched junction bases: 13.

The CDR3 reads CAISDLTGRWGDTQYF. CDR3 sequence (DNA): TGTGCCATCAGTGACCTTACAGGGAGATGGGGCGATACGCAGTATTTT. V gene TRBV10-3 combines with J gene TRBJ2-3; possibly TRBD1 for D (6 bases). Trimming stripped 3 bases from V and 6 bases from J, with 19 bases between. The CDR3 loop spans 16 amino acids. Per germline, CDR1 ENHRY and CDR2 SYGVKD.

The chain couples TRBV2 to TRBJ2-1; TRBD2 matches 9 bases. Looked up from germline, CDR1 is SNHLY and CDR2 is FYNNEI. The V segment lost 1 base and the J segment 3 bases; nucleotides outside the gene matches: 4. The CDR3 has 16 residues. The CDR3 coding sequence is TGTGCCAGCAGTGAAGAAAGCGGGGGGCGCTACAATGAGCAGTTCTTC. This translates into CASSEESGGRYNEQFF.

This chain uses TRBV6-1 with TRBJ2-7; D possibly corresponds to TRBD1 (6 bases). This CDR3 is 14 amino acids long. CDR1 and CDR2 from the germline V gene are MNHNS and SASEGT. The ends were cut back, 8 bases at V and 1 base at J, with 15 bases in the middle. Written as DNA, the CDR3 is TGTGCCAGCCTTTGGCAGGGGATGTCCTACGAGCAGTACTTC. Amino acid sequence: CASLWQGMSYEQYF.

This chain links TRBV6-1 with TRBJ2-7; D possibly corresponds to TRBD1 (5 bases). The CDR3 contains 17 residues. Trimming left V 4 bases short and J 0 bases short, with 19 bases between. Germline V lookup: CDR1 MNHNS, CDR2 SASEGT. DNA for the CDR3: TGTGCCAGCAGTGTTGGGGCAGGCGCCATCAGCTCCTACGAGCAGTACTTC. Protein sequence: CASSVGAGAISSYEQYF.

The chain is built from TRBV9 and TRBJ1-2; 9 nucleotides agree with TRBD1. This CDR3 comprises 17 residues. CDR1 and CDR2 from the germline V gene are SGDLS and YYNGEE. V lost 1 base, J lost 7 bases, and 14 bases stayed unmatched. The CDR3 loop reads CASSVSDPGQGFRGYTF. CDR3 DNA sequence: TGTGCCAGCAGCGTATCGGATCCGGGACAGGGATTTCGTGGCTACACCTTC.

This chain joins TRBV7-9 and TRBJ1-2, with 10 bases aligning to TRBD1. CDR1 is SEHNR, CDR2 FQNEAQ, per germline (reference sequence). With 4 bases clipped from V and 6 bases from J, the junction kept 8 bases outside the gene matches. The CDR3 covers 15 residues. The CDR3 loop reads CASSSIPGQGHGYTF. The DNA of the CDR3 is TGTGCCAGCAGCTCGATACCGGGACAGGGGCATGGCTACACCTTC.